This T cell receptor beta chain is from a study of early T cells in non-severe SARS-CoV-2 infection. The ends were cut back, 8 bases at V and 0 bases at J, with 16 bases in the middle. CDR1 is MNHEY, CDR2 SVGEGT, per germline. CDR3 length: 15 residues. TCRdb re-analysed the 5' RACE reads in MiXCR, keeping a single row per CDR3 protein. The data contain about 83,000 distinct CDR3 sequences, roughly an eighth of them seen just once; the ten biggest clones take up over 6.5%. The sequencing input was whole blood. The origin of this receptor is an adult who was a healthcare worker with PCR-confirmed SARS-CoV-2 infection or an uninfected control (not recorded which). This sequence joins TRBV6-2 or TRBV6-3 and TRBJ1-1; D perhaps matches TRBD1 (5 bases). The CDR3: CASLTWGGLNTEAFF. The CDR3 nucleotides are TGTGCCAGCCTTACCTGGGGGGGGTTGAACACTGAAGCTTTCTTT.